This T cell receptor (beta chain) was recovered during a study of ipilimumab plus nivolumab after autologous stem cell transplantation (dated by TCRdb to the early 2020s). With regard to the full study: Trial patients received a median of about five ipilimumab doses and fewer than 10 nivolumab doses. Both primary refractory and relapsed disease were represented in the DLBCL cohort, where 18-month progression-free survival was around 84% and 29%, respectively. The trial enrolled patients with high-risk diffuse large B cell lymphoma, mature T cell lymphoma, or multiple myeloma undergoing autologous transplant. The intent-to-treat population of the trial was made up of 30 to 40 patients.

In this sample, this clone turned up once. It lacks a known antigen. Base qualities are not recorded, but no much larger clone differs from it by a single base. Starting 14 to 28 days after the autologous transplant, patients began checkpoint therapy, which included ipilimumab at 1 mg/kg intravenously on day 1 of selected weeks. Patients received nivolumab at 3 mg/kg intravenously on day 1 of weeks 1, 4, 7, 10, and every two weeks through week 26. The study was a Phase Ib clinical trial testing combined checkpoint inhibition with ipilimumab and nivolumab as consolidation after autologous stem cell transplantation. General findings and caveats noted by the study authors: According to the authors, a biologic rationale for studying the approach further came from T cell receptor repertoire, regulatory T cell phenotype and gut microbiota profiles. The authors concluded that, as post-transplant consolidation, combined checkpoint inhibition appeared tolerable.

Library method: the immunoSEQ multiplex PCR assay. In its TCRdb copy, this immuneACCESS table keeps in-frame sequences only and misses some clones. Where compared with another copy, unresolved V genes explain less than half of these, and the others have no known cause. In all, the sample holds fewer than 85,000 clones, and 83% of those were seen once. About 2.2% of the sample belongs to the ten largest clones. The CDR3 covers 15 residues, taking in both the cysteine and the phenylalanine. The CDR3 DNA has 45 bases and is translated from base 1. Compared with germline, V lacks 3 bases and J lacks 2 bases; bases without a gene match: 6. The germline V gene sets CDR1 to KGHSH and CDR2 to LQKENI.

The rearranged chain carries TRBV18 and TRBJ1-2, with 7 bases matching TRBD1. Sequences were derived from PBMCs, sampled in a trial of ipilimumab plus nivolumab as post-transplant consolidation. The clonotype comes from a male donor with diffuse large B-cell lymphoma. The CDR3 amino acid sequence is: CASSPRDSINYGYTF. The nucleotide sequence is TGTGCCAGCTCACCGCGGGACAGTATAAACTATGGCTACACCTTC.